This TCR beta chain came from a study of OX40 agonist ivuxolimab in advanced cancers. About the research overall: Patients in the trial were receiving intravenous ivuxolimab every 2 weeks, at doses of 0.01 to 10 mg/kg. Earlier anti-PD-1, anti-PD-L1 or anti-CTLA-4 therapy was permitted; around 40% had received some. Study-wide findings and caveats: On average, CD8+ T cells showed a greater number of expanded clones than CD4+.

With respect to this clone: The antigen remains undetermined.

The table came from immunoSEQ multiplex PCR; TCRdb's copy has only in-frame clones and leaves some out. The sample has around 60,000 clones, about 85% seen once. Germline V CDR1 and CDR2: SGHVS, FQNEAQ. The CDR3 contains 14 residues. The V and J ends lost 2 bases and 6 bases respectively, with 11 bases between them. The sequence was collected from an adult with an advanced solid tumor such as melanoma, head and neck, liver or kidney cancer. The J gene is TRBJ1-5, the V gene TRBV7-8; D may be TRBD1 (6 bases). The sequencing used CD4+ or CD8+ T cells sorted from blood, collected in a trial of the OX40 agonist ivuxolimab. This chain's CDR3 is CASSLTTGAQPQHF. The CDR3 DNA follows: TGTGCCAGCAGCTTAACGACAGGAGCTCAGCCCCAGCATTTT.